What follows are 13 T cell receptor beta chains derived from one specimen sequenced in a study of post-analysis software for immune sequencing data (dated by TCRdb to between 2014 and 2017). Results and caveats for the whole study, not just this receptor: Patients showed significantly higher frequencies than controls for five TRBV segments, among them TRBV5-6, TRBV5-1 and TRBV20-1.

These receptors' antigens are unknown. The protocol used for the library was PCR. The data were produced on an Illumina HiSeq 2500. To reduce PCR and sequencing biases, unique molecular identifiers were incorporated into the TCR beta cDNA libraries. The raw public data were reprocessed by TCRdb itself: fastp quality trimming at Q25, MiXCR clonotype calling, in-frame beta chains only. Every distinct CDR3 protein forms one entry, paired with its most common genes and DNA. This sample gives 350,000 to 500,000 distinct CDR3 sequences in total; approximately 37% of them show up just once. Together, the top ten hold 6.5% to 8% of the sample. Sequenced material: blood. These receptors came from a girl aged 2 to 10 with multiple sclerosis.

This clonotype was detected a few times. The V call is TRBV12-3 or TRBV12-4, the J call TRBJ1-5; tentative D call: TRBD1 (5 bases). The CDR3 has 13 amino acids. V was shortened by 2 bases and J by 5 bases, with 7 bases between the two germline ends. The CDR3 coding sequence is TGTGCCAGCAGTTTATGGGGGGATCAGCCCCAGCATTTT. It encodes CASSLWGDQPQHF.

In the case of this clonotype: An end of the junction does not agree with germline; a read error may underlie this. This chain joins TRBV29-1 and TRBJ1-3, with unresolved D. The CDR3 contains 10 residues. The germline V gene has CDR1 SQVTM and CDR2 ANQGSEA. This chain's CDR3 is CSVRGDTIYF. The CDR3 region has the DNA TGCAGCGTTCGTGGAGACACCATATATTTT. Complete variable domain (other parts from reference TRBV29-1 and TRBJ1-3): SAVISQKPSRDICQRGTSLTIQCQVDSQVTMMFWYRQQPGQSLTLIATANQGSEATYESGFVIDKFPISRPNLTFSTLTVSNMSPEDSSIYLCSVRGDTIYFGEGSWLTVV.

The sample holds a few counts of this clonotype. The CDR3 sequence is CASRGRVTGGANHEQYF. The CDR3, as DNA: TGTGCCAGCAGGGGTAGGGTGACAGGGGGCGCGAACCACGAGCAGTACTTC. The V and J genes are TRBV6-1 and TRBJ2-7; 10 bases line up with TRBD1. Trimming cost V 6 bases and J 5 bases; bases outside gene matches: 16. Per the germline V gene, CDR1 is MNHNS and CDR2 is SASEGT. The CDR3 consists of 17 residues.

The V and J genes are TRBV15 and TRBJ2-5; 9 nucleotides agree with TRBD1. Trimming at V came to 2 bases and at J to 3 bases, leaving 1 base not matched to a gene. Germline assignment: CDR1 LNHNV and CDR2 YYDKDF (reference sequence). The CDR3 has 14 residues. The CDR3 bases are TGTGCCACCAGCAGAACAGGGGGCAAAGAGACCCAGTACTTC. It is translated as CATSRTGGKETQYF.

The chain links TRBV4-1 to TRBJ2-7; perhaps TRBD2 as D (6 bases). The CDR3 covers 15 residues. Deletions cut 4 bases from V and 0 bases from J, with 13 bases between. Germline V lookup: CDR1 MGHRA, CDR2 YSYEKL. This chain's CDR3 is CASSLSGSSSYEQYF. In DNA form, the CDR3 reads TGCGCCAGCAGCCTAAGCGGGTCAAGCTCCTACGAGCAGTACTTC.

The chain uses TRBV14 and TRBJ2-1; TRBD2 agrees at 9 bases. From germline, CDR1 is SGHDN and CDR2 FVKESK. The CDR3 spans 15 residues. With V trimmed by 4 bases and J by 12 bases, 13 bases remained unmatched. The CDR3 bases are TGTGCCAGCAGCCCTTTGGCGGGAGGGCTATCTACGCAGTTCTTC. It is translated as CASSPLAGGLSTQFF.

CDR3 region: CASSLSGGRRGEQYF. The CDR3 coding sequence is TGCGCCAGCAGCCTTAGCGGGGGCCGGCGGGGAGAGCAGTACTTC. The chain is built from TRBV5-1 and TRBJ2-5, with 9 bases aligning to TRBD2. Germline V gives CDR1 SGHRS, CDR2 YFSETQ. CDR3 length: 15 residues. Trimming at V came to 4 bases and at J to 11 bases, leaving 15 bases not matched to a gene. Variable domain in full (rest from reference TRBV5-1 and TRBJ2-5): KAGVTQTPRYLIKTRGQQVTLSCSPISGHRSVSWYQQTPGQGLQFLFEYFSETQRNKGNFPGRFSGRQFSNSRSEMNVSTLELGDSALYLCASSLSGGRRGEQYFGPGTRLLVL.

This clonotype was counted between two and nine times. The CDR3 region is CASSITSGGAPDTQYF. As DNA, the CDR3 is TGTGCCAGCAGCATTACTAGCGGGGGGGCACCAGATACGCAGTATTTT. The chain employs TRBV9 and TRBJ2-3, with 13 bases aligning to TRBD2. The CDR3 extends over 16 amino acids. Losses at the gene ends were 4 bases for V and 4 bases for J; bases not matched to a gene: 6. Germline lookup yields CDR1 SGDLS and CDR2 YYNGEE.

A few counts support this clonotype. J is TRBJ2-5 and V is TRBV4-3, with 7 bases matching TRBD1. The CDR3 runs 13 residues. J was trimmed by 5 bases and V by 5 bases; bases with no gene match: 5. Germline V lookup: CDR1 LGHNA, CDR2 YSLEER. Here the CDR3 reads CASSSDRVETQYF. The CDR3 nucleotides are TGCGCCAGCAGCTCCGACAGGGTTGAGACCCAGTACTTC.

The genes are TRBV3-1 and TRBJ2-1; a weak D match, TRBD1 (6 bases). The germline V gene has CDR1 LGHDT and CDR2 YNNKEL (reference sequence). Trimming removed 1 base at V and 7 bases at J, with 14 bases between. The CDR3 runs 15 residues. Here the CDR3 DNA reads TGTGCCAGCAGCCAAGTAATACAGGGAAGGAATGAGCAGTTCTTC. Translation: CASSQVIQGRNEQFF.

The rearrangement uses TRBV20-1 and TRBJ2-7; TRBD2 matches 9 bases. The V and J ends lost 4 bases and 6 bases, in that order; junction bases with no gene match: 4. This CDR3 comprises 12 residues. Germline CDR1 is DFQATT and CDR2 is SNEGSKA (reference sequence). The DNA of the CDR3 is TGCAGTGCTAAGGGACTAGCAGGCGAGCAGTACTTC. Its translation: CSAKGLAGEQYF.

V usage is TRBV15 and J usage is TRBJ1-1; D uncertain. The CDR3 spans 14 residues. Germline CDR1 LNHNV, CDR2 YYDKDF (reference sequence). V was shortened by 0 bases and J by 0 bases, with 5 bases between the two germline ends. CDR3 coding DNA: TGTGCCACCAGCAGAGACCGCTTGAACACTGAAGCTTTCTTT. Protein: CATSRDRLNTEAFF.

The V call is TRBV24-1, the J call TRBJ2-1; possible D gene TRBD1, 6 bases. The CDR3 extends over 13 amino acids. Germline CDR1 KGHDR, CDR2 SFDVKD. Trimming removed 6 bases at V and 3 bases at J, with 8 bases between. CDR3 sequence reads: CATSNRVYNEQFF. In DNA, the CDR3 is TGTGCCACCAGTAACAGGGTCTACAATGAGCAGTTCTTC.